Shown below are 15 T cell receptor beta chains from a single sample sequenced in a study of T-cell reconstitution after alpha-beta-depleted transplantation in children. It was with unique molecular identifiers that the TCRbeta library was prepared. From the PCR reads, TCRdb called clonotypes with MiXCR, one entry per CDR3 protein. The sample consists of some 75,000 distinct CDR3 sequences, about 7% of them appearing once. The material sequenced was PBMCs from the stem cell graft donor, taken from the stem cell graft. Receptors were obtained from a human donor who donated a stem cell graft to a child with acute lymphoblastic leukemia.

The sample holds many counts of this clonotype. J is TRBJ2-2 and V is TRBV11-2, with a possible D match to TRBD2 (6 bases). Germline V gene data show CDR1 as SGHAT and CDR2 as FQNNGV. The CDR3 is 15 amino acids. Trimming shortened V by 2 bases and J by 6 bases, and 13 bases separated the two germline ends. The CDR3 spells CASSLRTTGSGELFF. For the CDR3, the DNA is TGTGCCAGCAGCTTAAGGACTACGGGTTCCGGGGAGCTGTTTTTT.

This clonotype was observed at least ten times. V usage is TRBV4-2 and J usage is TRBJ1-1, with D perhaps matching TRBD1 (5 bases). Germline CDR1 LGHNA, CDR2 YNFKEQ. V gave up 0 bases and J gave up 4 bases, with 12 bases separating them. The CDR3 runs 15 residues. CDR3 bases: TGTGCCAGCAGCCAAGATCTGGGAGGGACCACTGAAGCTTTCTTT. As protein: CASSQDLGGTTEAFF.

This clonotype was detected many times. The CDR3 is CASSLLQQETQYF. CDR3 DNA: TGTGCCAGCAGCTTGCTACAGCAAGAGACCCAGTACTTC. The chain couples TRBV5-5 to TRBJ2-5; D unclear. Looked up from germline, CDR1 is SGHKS and CDR2 is YYEKEE (reference sequence). The CDR3 runs to 13 residues. V was cut by 1 base and J by 2 bases, with 6 bases left in between. The whole variable domain, remainder taken from reference TRBV5-5 and TRBJ2-5, is DAGVTQSPTHLIKTRGQQVTLRCSPISGHKSVSWYQQVLGQGPQFIFQYYEKEERGRGNFPDRFSARQFPNYSSELNVNALLLGDSALYLCASSLLQQETQYFGPGTRLLVL.

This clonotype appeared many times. CDR3 amino acids: CASSPNPRTELSEKLFF. CDR3 coding DNA: TGTGCCAGCAGCCCTAATCCCCGGACAGAATTAAGTGAAAAACTGTTTTTT. The chain has TRBV5-6 and TRBJ1-4; D is possibly TRBD1 (6 bases). The CDR3 has 17 residues. Germline CDR1 is SGHDT and CDR2 is YYEEEE. The ends were cut back, 4 bases at V and 7 bases at J, with 23 bases in the middle.

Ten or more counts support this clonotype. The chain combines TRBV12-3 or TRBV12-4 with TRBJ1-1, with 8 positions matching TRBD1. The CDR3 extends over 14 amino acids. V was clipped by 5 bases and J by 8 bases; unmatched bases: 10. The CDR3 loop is CASSPSGRQGEAFF. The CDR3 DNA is TGTGCCAGCAGTCCTTCGGGTAGACAGGGGGAAGCTTTCTTT.

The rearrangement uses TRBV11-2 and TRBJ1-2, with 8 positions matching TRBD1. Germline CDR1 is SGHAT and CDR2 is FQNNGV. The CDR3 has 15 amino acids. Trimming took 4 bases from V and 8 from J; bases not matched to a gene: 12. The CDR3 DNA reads TGTGCCAGCAGCTCTCGGGACAGGACTCCGGAAGGCTACACCTTC. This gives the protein CASSSRDRTPEGYTF.

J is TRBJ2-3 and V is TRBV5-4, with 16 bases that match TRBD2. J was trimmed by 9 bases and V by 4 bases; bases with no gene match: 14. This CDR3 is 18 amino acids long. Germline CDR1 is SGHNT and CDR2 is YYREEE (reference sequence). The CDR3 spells CASSDGTSGGVLTGTQYF. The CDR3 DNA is TGTGCCAGCAGCGATGGGACTAGCGGGGGGGTCCTAACTGGGACGCAGTATTTT.

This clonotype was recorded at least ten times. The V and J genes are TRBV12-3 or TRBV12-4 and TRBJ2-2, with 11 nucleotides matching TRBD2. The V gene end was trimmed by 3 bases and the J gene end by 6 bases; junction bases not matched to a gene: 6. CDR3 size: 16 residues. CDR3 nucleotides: TGTGCCAGCAGTTTCTTTAGCGGGGGGGCTTCCGGGGAGCTGTTTTTT. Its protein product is CASSFFSGGASGELFF.

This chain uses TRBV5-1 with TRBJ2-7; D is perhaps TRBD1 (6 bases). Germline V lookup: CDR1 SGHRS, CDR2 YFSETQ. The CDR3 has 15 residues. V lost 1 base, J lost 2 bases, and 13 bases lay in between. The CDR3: CASSLTTGTPYEQYF. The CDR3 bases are TGCGCCAGCAGCTTGACCACCGGGACACCCTACGAGCAGTACTTC.

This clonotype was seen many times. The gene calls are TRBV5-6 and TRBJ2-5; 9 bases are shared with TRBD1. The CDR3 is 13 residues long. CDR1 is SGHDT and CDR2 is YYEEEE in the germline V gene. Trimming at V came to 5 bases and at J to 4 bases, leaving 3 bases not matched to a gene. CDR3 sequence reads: CASRQGAGETQYF. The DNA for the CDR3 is TGTGCCAGCAGACAGGGGGCAGGAGAGACCCAGTACTTC. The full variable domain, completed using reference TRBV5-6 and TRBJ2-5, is DAGVTQSPTHLIKTRGQQVTLRCSPKSGHDTVSWYQQALGQGPQFIFQYYEEEERQRGNFPDRFSGHQFPNYSSELNVNALLLGDSALYLCASRQGAGETQYFGPGTRLLVL.

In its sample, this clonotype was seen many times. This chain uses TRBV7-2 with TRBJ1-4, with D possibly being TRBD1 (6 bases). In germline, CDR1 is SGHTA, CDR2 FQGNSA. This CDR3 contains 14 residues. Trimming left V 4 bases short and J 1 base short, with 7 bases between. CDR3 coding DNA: TGTGCCAGCAGCTCACAGGGAACTAATGAAAAACTGTTTTTT. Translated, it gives CASSSQGTNEKLFF.

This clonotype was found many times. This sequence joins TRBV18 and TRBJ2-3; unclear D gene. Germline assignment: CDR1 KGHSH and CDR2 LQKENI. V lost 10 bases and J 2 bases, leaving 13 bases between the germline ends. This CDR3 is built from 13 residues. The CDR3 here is CATSERLTDTQYF. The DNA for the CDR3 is TGTGCCACCTCGGAGAGACTCACAGATACGCAGTATTTT.

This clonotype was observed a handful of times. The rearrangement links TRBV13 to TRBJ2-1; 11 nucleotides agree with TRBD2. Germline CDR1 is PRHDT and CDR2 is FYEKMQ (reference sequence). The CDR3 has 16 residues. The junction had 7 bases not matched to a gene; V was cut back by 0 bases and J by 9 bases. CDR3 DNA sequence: TGTGCCAGCAGCTTAGGCACTAGCGGGAGATTGGGTGAGCAGTTCTTC. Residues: CASSLGTSGRLGEQFF.

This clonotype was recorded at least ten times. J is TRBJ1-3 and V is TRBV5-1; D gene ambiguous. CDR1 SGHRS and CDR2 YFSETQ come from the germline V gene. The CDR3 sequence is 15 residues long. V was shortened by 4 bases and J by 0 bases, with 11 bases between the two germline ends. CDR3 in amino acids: CASSPRLFSGNTIYF. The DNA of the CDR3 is TGCGCCAGCAGCCCGCGACTGTTCTCTGGAAACACCATATATTTT.

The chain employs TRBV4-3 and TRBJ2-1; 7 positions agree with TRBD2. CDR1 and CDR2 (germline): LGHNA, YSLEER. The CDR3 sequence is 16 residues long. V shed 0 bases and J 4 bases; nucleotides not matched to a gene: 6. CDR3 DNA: TGCGCCAGCAGCCAAGAGGGGGGGAGGGGTTACAATGAGCAGTTCTTC. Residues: CASSQEGGRGYNEQFF.